Sequencing of this TCR beta chain was carried out in a study of blood T cells in healthy people across ages. The CDR3 is 16 residues long. Trimming took 5 bases from V and 2 from J; bases not matched to a gene: 9. Individuals who donated were healthy Caucasians from Russia aged about 6 to 95. Through a sample-barcoded 5' primer and a J-beta primer mix, a second PCR was run for about 6 to 11 cycles. TCRdb ran MiXCR on the 5' RACE reads and lists one entry per CDR3 protein. Seen here are 1,800,000 or so distinct CDR3 sequences, about 39% observed once, and the top ten hold 20% to 25%. Study results and limitations: When set beside aged donors, long-lived donors presented more naive CD4+ cells and higher diversity.

Regarding this clonotype: Its target is not known.

The sequence was collected from a human donor in good health. Sequencing used blood. The chain is built from TRBV12-3 or TRBV12-4 and TRBJ2-1, with 7 bases that match TRBD1. The chain's CDR3 is CASSPTGIGTYNEQFF. The CDR3 DNA reads TGTGCCAGCAGTCCGACAGGGATAGGCACCTACAATGAGCAGTTCTTC.